The TCR beta chain described here comes from a study of blood T cell repertoires in COVID-19. CDR1 is GTSNPN and CDR2 is SVGIG in the germline V gene (reference sequence). Trimming left V 1 base short and J 0 bases short, with 19 bases between. This CDR3 is 17 amino acids long. The assay was immunoSEQ multiplex PCR, and TCRdb's table has in-frame clones only and misses some. The sample yields approximately 240,000 clones, 65% to 85% seen once. V and J are TRBV30 and TRBJ2-7, with a weak D call TRBD1 (5 bases). This TCR came from a human donor in a cohort sampled during active COVID-19. Sequenced sample: peripheral blood. Written as DNA, the CDR3 is TGTGCCTGGAGTGCACACCTAGGGGCTCCGGGCTCCTACGAGCAGTACTTC. Encoded protein: CAWSAHLGAPGSYEQYF.